This T cell receptor beta chain is drawn from a study of blood T cell repertoires in COVID-19. The V gene lost 2 bases and the J gene lost 7 bases, with 9 bases spanning the gap. This CDR3 has 13 residues. Germline-derived CDR1 and CDR2 are SGHTA and FQGNSA. The protocol was immunoSEQ multiplex PCR, while the TCRdb copy is restricted to in-frame clones and leaves out a portion. The data show 300,000 to 400,000 clones, about nine tenths seen once. V is TRBV7-2 and J is TRBJ2-4, with D possibly TRBD1 on 5 matching bases. This TCR was sampled from a woman in her forties or fifties with COVID-19, enrolled during active disease. Sequenced: peripheral blood. The CDR3 protein is CASSLRGDNIQYF. The CDR3 nucleotides read TGTGCCAGCAGCTTAAGGGGTGACAACATTCAGTACTTC.